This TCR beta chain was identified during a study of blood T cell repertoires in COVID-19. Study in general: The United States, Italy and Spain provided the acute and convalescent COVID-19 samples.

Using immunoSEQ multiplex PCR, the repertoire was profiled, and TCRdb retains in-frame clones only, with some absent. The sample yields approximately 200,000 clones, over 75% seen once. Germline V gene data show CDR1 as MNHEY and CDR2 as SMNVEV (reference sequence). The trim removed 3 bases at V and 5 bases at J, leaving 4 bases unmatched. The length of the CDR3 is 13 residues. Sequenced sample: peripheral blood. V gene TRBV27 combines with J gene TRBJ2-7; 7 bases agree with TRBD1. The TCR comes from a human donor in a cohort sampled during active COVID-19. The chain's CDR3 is CASSFLDRDEQYF. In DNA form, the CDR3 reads TGTGCCAGCAGTTTCCTAGACAGGGACGAGCAGTACTTC.